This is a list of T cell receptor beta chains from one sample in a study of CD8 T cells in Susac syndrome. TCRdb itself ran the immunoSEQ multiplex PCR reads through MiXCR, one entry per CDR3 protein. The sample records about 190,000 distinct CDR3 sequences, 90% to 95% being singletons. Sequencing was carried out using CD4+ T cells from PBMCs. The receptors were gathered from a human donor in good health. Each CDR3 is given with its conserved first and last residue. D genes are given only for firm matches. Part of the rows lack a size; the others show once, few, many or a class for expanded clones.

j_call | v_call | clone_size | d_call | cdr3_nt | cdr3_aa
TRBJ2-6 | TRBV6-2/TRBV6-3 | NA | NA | TGTGCCAGCAGTTCCAGGGTACACACTGGTGGGGCCAACGTCCTGACTTTC | CASSSRVHTGGANVLTF
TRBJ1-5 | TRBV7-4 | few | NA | TGTGCCAGCAGCTTAGAGGAGGATCAGCCCCAGCATTTT | CASSLEEDQPQHF
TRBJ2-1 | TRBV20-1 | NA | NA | TGCAGTGCCAAACGGGTTAGCTCCTACAATGAGCAGTTCTTC | CSAKRVSSYNEQFF
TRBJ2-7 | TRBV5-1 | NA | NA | TGCGCCAGCAGCTTTATGGGGGACGAGCAGTACTTC | CASSFMGDEQYF
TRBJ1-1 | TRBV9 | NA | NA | TGTGCCAGCAGCGTAGGGCAGCTGAACACTGAAGCTTTCTTT | CASSVGQLNTEAFF
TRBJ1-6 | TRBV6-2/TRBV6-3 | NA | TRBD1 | TGTGCCAGCAGAACGAGGGGGCTGGAGAATTCACCCCTCCACTTT | CASRTRGLENSPLHF
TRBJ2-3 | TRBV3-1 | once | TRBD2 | TGTGCCAGCAGCCCCCGGGCTAGCGGACCTAGCACAGATACGCAGTATTTT | CASSPRASGPSTDTQYF
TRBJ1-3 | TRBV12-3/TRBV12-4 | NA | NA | TGTGCCTCTCAGCTCTCTGGAAACACCATATATTTT | CASQLSGNTIYF
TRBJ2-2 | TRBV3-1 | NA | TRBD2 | TGTGCCAGCAGCCAAGGAGCGGGGGGGTACACCGGGGAGCTGTTTTTT | CASSQGAGGYTGELFF
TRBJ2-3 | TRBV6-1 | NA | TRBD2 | TGTGCCAGCAGTGAAGCCCCCGGCGGGGGTACGCAGTATTTT | CASSEAPGGGTQYF
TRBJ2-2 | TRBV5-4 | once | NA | TGTGCCAGCACCTGGAGGACGGGGAACACCGGGGAGCTGTTTTTT | CASTWRTGNTGELFF
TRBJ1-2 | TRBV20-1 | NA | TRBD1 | TGCAGCGCTGAGGGGGCAGGGGTAGCCAACTATGGCTACACCTTC | CSAEGAGVANYGYTF
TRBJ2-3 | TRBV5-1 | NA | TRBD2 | TGCGCCAGCAGCTTGCTGAAAAGAAGGACTAGCGGGGGGCTCCTGAGGGCAGATACGCAGTATTTT | CASSLLKRRTSGGLLRADTQYF
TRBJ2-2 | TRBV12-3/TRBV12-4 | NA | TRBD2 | TGTGCCAGCAGTTTAGACAGTCTAGCGGGGAACACCGGGGAGCTGTTTTTT | CASSLDSLAGNTGELFF
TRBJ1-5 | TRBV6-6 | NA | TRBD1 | TGTGCCAGCACTAGAGGACAGGTCAATCAGCCCCAGCATTTT | CASTRGQVNQPQHF
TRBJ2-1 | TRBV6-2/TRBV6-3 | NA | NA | TGTGCCACTCTGGGGCCGCCGAGGGATGAGCAGTTCTTC | CATLGPPRDEQFF
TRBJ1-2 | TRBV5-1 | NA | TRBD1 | TGCGCCAGCAGCTTCGGAGGGACAGGCCCTCACTATGGCTACACCTTC | CASSFGGTGPHYGYTF
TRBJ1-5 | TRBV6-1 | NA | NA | TGTGCCAGCAGTGCCGGGACCGGCAATCAGCCCCAGCATTTT | CASSAGTGNQPQHF
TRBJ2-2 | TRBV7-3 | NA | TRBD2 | TGTGCCAGCAGCCCTATTCAAGCGGGGCGGACCGGGGAGCTGTTTTTT | CASSPIQAGRTGELFF
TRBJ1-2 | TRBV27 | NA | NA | TGTGCCAGCAGTTCAGACAGAGGTAATGGCTACACCTTC | CASSSDRGNGYTF
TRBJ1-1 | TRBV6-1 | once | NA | TGTGCCAGCAGTGAAGATCGCAGGGTGGGCACTGAAGCTTTCTTT | CASSEDRRVGTEAFF
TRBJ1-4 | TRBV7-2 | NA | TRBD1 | TGTGCCAGCAGCTTATACAGGGGGGAAAAACTGTTTTTT | CASSLYRGEKLFF
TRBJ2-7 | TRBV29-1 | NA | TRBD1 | TGCAGCGCACAGACAGGGGCCTACGAGCAGTACTTC | CSAQTGAYEQYF
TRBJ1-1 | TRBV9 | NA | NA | TGTGCCAGCAGCGCCATACCCCAGGGGCGAACTGAAGCTTTCTTT | CASSAIPQGRTEAFF
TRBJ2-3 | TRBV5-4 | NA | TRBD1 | TGTGCCAGCAGCGGGTGGAAGGGGGCCACAGATACGCAGTATTTT | CASSGWKGATDTQYF
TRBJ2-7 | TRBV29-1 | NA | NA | TGCAGCGTTAAGGACAGTCTCTACGAGCAGTACTTC | CSVKDSLYEQYF
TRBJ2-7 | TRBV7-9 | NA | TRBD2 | TGTGCCAGCAGCTTAGCGGATCCTAGCGGGGGGGGTCTCTTGTACTTC | CASSLADPSGGGLLYF
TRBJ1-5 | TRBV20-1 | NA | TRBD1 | TGCAGTGCTAGTCGGACAGGGAATAGCAATCAGCCCCAGCATTTT | CSASRTGNSNQPQHF
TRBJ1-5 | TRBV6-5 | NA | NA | TGTGCCAGCAGTTACTCGGGACCCGGGGGGCCCGTTAGCAATCAGCCCCAGCATTTT | CASSYSGPGGPVSNQPQHF
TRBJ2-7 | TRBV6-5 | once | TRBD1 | TGTGCCAGCAGTTACCTCCCGACAGGGCTTAGGGTATCCTACGAGCAGTACTTC | CASSYLPTGLRVSYEQYF
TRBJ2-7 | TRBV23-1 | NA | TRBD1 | TGCGCCAGCAGTCAATCGTGGACAGGGGGCGGCATGAGGGAGCAGTACTTC | CASSQSWTGGGMREQYF
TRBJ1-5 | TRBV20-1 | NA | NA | TGCAGTGCCACCCCAGGGAATCAGCCCCAGCATTTT | CSATPGNQPQHF
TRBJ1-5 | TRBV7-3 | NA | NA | TGTGCCAGCAGCTTAGGAGGGAGTCAGCCCCAGCATTTT | CASSLGGSQPQHF
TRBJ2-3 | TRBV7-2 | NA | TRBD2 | TGTGCCAGCAGCCCGCGGGGGGCCTCCACAGATACGCAGTATTTT | CASSPRGASTDTQYF
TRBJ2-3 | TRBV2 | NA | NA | TGTGCCAGCAGTGATCCCTCACGGGGGCGAGGCACAGATACGCAGTATTTT | CASSDPSRGRGTDTQYF
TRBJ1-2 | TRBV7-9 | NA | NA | TGTGCCAGCAGCTTCGGCTTAGGCTACACCTTC | CASSFGLGYTF
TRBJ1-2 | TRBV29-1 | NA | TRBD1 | TGCAGCGTCACATTCACAGGGGCCTATGGCTACACCTTC | CSVTFTGAYGYTF
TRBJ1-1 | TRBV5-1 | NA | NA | TGCGCCAGCAGGTTAAGTAGGATGAACACTGAAGCTTTCTTT | CASRLSRMNTEAFF
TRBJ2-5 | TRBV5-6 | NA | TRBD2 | TGTGCCAGCAGCCTGACGTCCGGGAGGGAGACCCAGTACTTC | CASSLTSGRETQYF
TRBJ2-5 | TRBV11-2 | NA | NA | TGTGCCAGCAGCTTAGTGGTGGGGTCCGAGACCCAGTACTTC | CASSLVVGSETQYF
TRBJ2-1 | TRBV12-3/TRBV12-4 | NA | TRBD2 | TGTGCCAGCACCATGACTAGCGGGGGGGCTAGTGAGCAGTTCTTC | CASTMTSGGASEQFF
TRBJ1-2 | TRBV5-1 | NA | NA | TGCGCCAGCAGCTTGGAATCGACAGCGTCTAACTATGGCTACACCTTC | CASSLESTASNYGYTF
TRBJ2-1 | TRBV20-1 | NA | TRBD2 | TGCAGTGCCCCGGGGCTAGCGGGGACGAGCTCCTACAATGAGCAGTTCTTC | CSAPGLAGTSSYNEQFF
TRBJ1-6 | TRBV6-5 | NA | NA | TGTGCCAGCAGTTACTCGAACAGGGACGTGGGTTCACCCCTCCACTTT | CASSYSNRDVGSPLHF
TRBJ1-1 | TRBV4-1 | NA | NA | TGCGCCAGCAGCCAACACAACATCCTCATGAACACTGAAGCTTTCTTT | CASSQHNILMNTEAFF
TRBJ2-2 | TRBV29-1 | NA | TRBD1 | TGCAGCGTGGTTACAGGGGTTAACACCGGGGAGCTGTTTTTT | CSVVTGVNTGELFF
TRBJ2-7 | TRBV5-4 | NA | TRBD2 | TGTGCCAGCAGCTTGGCCGGGCGGGGGGGATACGAGCAGTACTTC | CASSLAGRGGYEQYF
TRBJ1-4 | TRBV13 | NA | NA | TGTGCCAGCAGCATAACAGGGAAGGAAAAACTGTTTTTT | CASSITGKEKLFF
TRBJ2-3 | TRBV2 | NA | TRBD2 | TGTGCCAGCGGTCTAGCGGGGCGCACAGATACGCAGTATTTT | CASGLAGRTDTQYF
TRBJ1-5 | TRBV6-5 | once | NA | TGTGCCAGCAGTTCCCCTGGAGAGAGCCAGCCCCAGCATTTT | CASSSPGESQPQHF
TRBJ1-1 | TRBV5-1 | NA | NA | TGCGCCAGCAGCAATAATAGGGGAGGTGAAGCTTTCTTT | CASSNNRGGEAFF
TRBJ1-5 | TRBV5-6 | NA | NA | TGTGCCAGCAGCTTGTTCGACAGTTATCAGCCCCAGCATTTT | CASSLFDSYQPQHF
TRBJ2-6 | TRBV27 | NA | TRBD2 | TGTGCCAGCAGGACGGGGGGTTACTCTGGGGCCAACGTCCTGACTTTC | CASRTGGYSGANVLTF
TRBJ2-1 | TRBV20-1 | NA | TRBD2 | TGCAGTGCTAGCGGGACTACTAGGCAGGGCGAGCAGTTCTTC | CSASGTTRQGEQFF
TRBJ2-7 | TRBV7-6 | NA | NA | TGTGCCAGCAGCGCCCTTGGAGAAATTTGGGGCGAGCAGTACTTC | CASSALGEIWGEQYF